This TCR beta chain appears in the sequencing data of a study of blood T cell repertoires in COVID-19. Study at large: Samples came from the United States, Italy and Spain, spanning acute and convalescent COVID-19.

Only in-frame clones appear in the TCRdb table, and some are missing; sequencing was by immunoSEQ multiplex PCR. This table holds about 200,000 clones, roughly 85% found once. Germline V gives CDR1 GTSNPN, CDR2 SVGIG (reference sequence). The CDR3 totals 16 residues. V lost 4 bases and J lost 7; bases outside the gene matches: 14. The chain employs TRBV30 and TRBJ2-5, with TRBD2 matching over 11 bases. Source material: peripheral blood. This TCR was sampled from a human donor with active or convalescent COVID-19. The donor label of this sample is uncertain. Here the CDR3 reads CAWIAGTSGHKWTQYF. The CDR3 DNA sequence: TGTGCCTGGATTGCCGGGACTAGCGGCCATAAGTGGACCCAGTACTTC.